This TCR beta chain was recorded in a study of shared clonotypes between healthy human individuals. The unsorted PBMC replicate PCRs were performed with about 0.3 ug DNA, 30,000 to 35,000 T cell genomes. The protocol was immunoSEQ multiplex PCR, while the TCRdb copy is restricted to in-frame clones and leaves out a portion. Of about half a million clones in the sample, roughly 80% were seen once. The CDR3 spans 15 residues. Germline V gene data show CDR1 as SGHDT and CDR2 as YYEEEE. The germline V and J ends were trimmed by 0 bases and 2 bases, with 9 bases remaining between them. The gene calls are TRBV5-6 and TRBJ1-3; tentatively, D is TRBD1 (6 bases). The sequence came from a woman aged 35 to 49 in good health. Some clones in this sample may be carry-over from other donors' samples. Sequenced sample: PBMCs. The chain's CDR3 is CASSLVGQPGNTIYF. CDR3 nucleotide sequence: TGTGCCAGCAGCTTGGTGGGACAACCTGGAAACACCATATATTTT. Together with reference TRBV5-6 and TRBJ1-3, the CDR3 gives the full variable domain: DAGVTQSPTHLIKTRGQQVTLRCSPKSGHDTVSWYQQALGQGPQFIFQYYEEEERQRGNFPDRFSGHQFPNYSSELNVNALLLGDSALYLCASSLVGQPGNTIYFGEGSWLTVV.